The T cell receptor (beta chain) under discussion was sequenced for a study of cytomegalovirus exposure and HLA in healthy donors. Study information: The 100 to 150 validation repertoires and the roughly 670 first-cohort repertoires shared a platform, a later analysis reported.

Produced via immunoSEQ multiplex PCR; TCRdb's table is partial and in-frame only. The table lists roughly 120,000 clones, approximately 88% of them singletons, with 1.5% to 2% in the top ten. Only one count was recorded for this clone. Trimming shortened V by 0 bases and J by 6 bases, and 15 bases separated the two germline ends. Germline V CDR1 and CDR2: MDHEN, SYDVKM. This CDR3 region has 15 residues. The V gene is TRBV28, the J gene TRBJ2-7, with D possibly being TRBD2 (5 bases). This TCR was sampled from a man aged 18 to 30 in good health and CMV-seronegative. Sequenced input: PBMCs. CDR3 amino acids: CASSLWGAEGSEQYF. CDR3 bases: TGTGCCAGCAGTTTATGGGGAGCCGAAGGGAGCGAGCAGTACTTC.